This T cell receptor (beta chain) appears in the sequencing data of a study of CD8+CD57+ T cells in acquired aplastic anemia. Study details: DNA from sorted CD4+ and CD8+ cells averaged around 3.2 ug.

This CDR3 region has 12 residues. Trimming took off 1 base at V and 6 bases at J, with 10 bases between the two ends. The V gene's germline CDR1 is SQVTM and CDR2 ANQGSEA. The TCR beta profiling, which covered VDJ combination and CDR3 sequence, was carried out using genomic DNA as the template. A single record per CDR3 protein comes from TCRdb applying MiXCR to the reads. The sample lists a few hundred thousand distinct CDR3 sequences; approximately 57% were seen once. The chain employs TRBV29-1 and TRBJ2-7, with no clear D. The source is a human donor with severe aplastic anemia or a healthy control (not recorded which). Specimen: sorted CD4+, CD8+, or CD8+CD57+ T cells (not recorded which) from PBMCs. The CDR3 loop is CSVEGAWGEQYF. CDR3 coding DNA: TGCAGCGTTGAAGGGGCCTGGGGCGAGCAGTACTTC.